A few counts support the clone carrying this TCR beta chain. Its antigen remains unidentified. The data derive from a study of radiotherapy plus CTLA-4 blockade in lung cancer. Study-level results: Among reported predictors of response, early blood T cell clone dynamics with interferon-beta performed best.

Profiling relied on immunoSEQ multiplex PCR, and the TCRdb table lists in-frame clones only, not all of them. The table shows 39,000 or so clones, with about 68% occurring only once. There are 15 residues in the CDR3. Per germline, CDR1 MRHNA and CDR2 SNTAGT. V lost 3 bases and J lost 2, with 8 bases in between. Sequencing used peripheral blood, obtained from a patient treated with radiotherapy plus ipilimumab. The chain couples TRBV6-4 to TRBJ2-6; D is unresolved. The receptor was derived from a human donor with non-small cell lung cancer who had stable disease on radiotherapy plus ipilimumab. The DNA for the CDR3 is TGTGCCAGCAGTGATGTTAAAACTGGGGCCAACGTCCTGACTTTC. Its translation is CASSDVKTGANVLTF.